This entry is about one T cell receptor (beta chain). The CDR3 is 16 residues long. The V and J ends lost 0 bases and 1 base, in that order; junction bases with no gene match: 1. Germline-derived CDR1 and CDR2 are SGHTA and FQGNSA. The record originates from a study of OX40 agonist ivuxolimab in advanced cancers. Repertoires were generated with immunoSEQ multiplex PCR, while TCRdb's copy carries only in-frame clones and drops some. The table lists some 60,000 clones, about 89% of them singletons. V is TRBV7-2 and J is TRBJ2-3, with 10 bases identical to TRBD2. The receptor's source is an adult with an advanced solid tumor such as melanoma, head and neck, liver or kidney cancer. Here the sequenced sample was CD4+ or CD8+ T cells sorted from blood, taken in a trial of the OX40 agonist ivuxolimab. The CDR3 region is CASSLALAGGTDTQYF. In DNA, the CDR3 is TGTGCCAGCAGCTTAGCGCTAGCGGGAGGCACAGATACGCAGTATTTT.